This T cell receptor (beta chain) was sequenced for a study of patients and donors after allogeneic stem cell transplantation. This clonotype has more than one count but fewer than ten. TCRdb reprocessed the RT-PCR reads with MiXCR, giving one entry per CDR3 protein. Altogether 100,000 to 120,000 distinct CDR3 sequences are present, roughly 35% being singletons, with the ten largest covering 27%. Sequencing was performed on blood, either unsorted or a sorted T cell fraction (not recorded which). This sequence originates from a human donor who was either an allogeneic HSCT recipient or a stem cell or donor lymphocyte infusion donor (not recorded which). It is not recorded whose cells these are; they may come from a transplant donor.

CDR3 bases: TGTGCCAGCAGCCGCAACTACGAGCAGTACTTC. Translating it yields CASSRNYEQYF. The chain employs TRBV12-3 or TRBV12-4 and TRBJ2-7, with D unresolved. This CDR3 has 11 residues. V was shortened by 6 bases and J by 3 bases, with 6 bases between the two germline ends.